Below, one T cell receptor beta chain is given with its context. The sample is drawn from a study of blood T cell repertoires in COVID-19. Assay used: immunoSEQ multiplex PCR; TCRdb lists only in-frame clones, some missing. The sample holds roughly 220,000 clones, 88% seen once. V gave up 6 bases and J gave up 4 bases, with 13 bases separating them. The CDR3 covers 13 residues. The germline V gene encodes CDR1 SNHLY and CDR2 FYNNEI. The source of this sequence is a woman aged 25 to 39 who had recovered from COVID-19. The chain joins TRBV2 to TRBJ2-7; D not certain. What was sequenced was PBMCs or T cells enriched from blood (not recorded which). The CDR3 DNA sequence: TGTGCCAGCAGCCGACAAGGCTGGTACGAGCAGTACTTC. It specifies CASSRQGWYEQYF.